These T cell receptor beta chains were read from a single sample in a study of blood T cell repertoires in COVID-19. Using immunoSEQ multiplex PCR, the repertoire was profiled, and TCRdb retains in-frame clones only, with some absent. The table shows fewer than 95,000 clones, with around 90% occurring only once. Sequencing used peripheral blood. All receptors come from a woman older than 75 with acute or convalescent COVID-19. Both conserved end residues are part of each CDR3. D genes are given only for firm matches. Expanded clones are given a class, and other clones once, few, many or no size at all.

D: TRBD1
V: TRBV6-5
size: NA
J: TRBJ2-7
DNA: TGTGCCAGCAGGGGTCAGGGACAGACCACCTACGAGCAGTACTTC
CDR3: CASRGQGQTTYEQYF

D: NA
V: TRBV11-3
size: few
J: TRBJ2-1
DNA: TGTGCCAGCAGCCGAGAGGGTGCAGACTACAATGAGCAGTTCTTC
CDR3: CASSREGADYNEQFF

D: TRBD2
V: TRBV7-2
size: NA
J: TRBJ2-1
DNA: TGTGCCAGCAGCTCTACTAGCGGCAGGGGCTCCTACAATGAGCAGTTCTTC
CDR3: CASSSTSGRGSYNEQFF

D: NA
V: TRBV7-2
size: NA
J: TRBJ2-2
DNA: TGTGCCAGCAGCTTAGGGCACCTCTCGAACACCGGGGAGCTGTTTTTT
CDR3: CASSLGHLSNTGELFF

D: NA
V: TRBV7-9
size: once
J: TRBJ2-1
DNA: TGTGCCAGCAGCCAACGGACGGGATTGAGCTCCTACAATGAGCAGTTCTTC
CDR3: CASSQRTGLSSYNEQFF

D: TRBD2
V: TRBV10-3
size: NA
J: TRBJ2-1
DNA: TGTGCCATCAGCCCTCTAGTAGCGGGAGGGCGCAATGAGCAGTTCTTC
CDR3: CAISPLVAGGRNEQFF

D: NA
V: TRBV2
size: NA
J: TRBJ1-1
DNA: TGTGCCAGCACCAGACAGGTGAACACTGAAGCTTTCTTT
CDR3: CASTRQVNTEAFF

D: NA
V: TRBV28
size: once
J: TRBJ1-6
DNA: TGTGCCAGCACCCCCCACAGCTCCTATAATTCACCCCTCCACTTT
CDR3: CASTPHSSYNSPLHF

D: NA
V: TRBV7-2
size: NA
J: TRBJ2-4
DNA: TGTGCCAGCAGCTCGAAGGGGGGGAGACTAGACAAAAACATTCAGTACTTC
CDR3: CASSSKGGRLDKNIQYF

D: TRBD2
V: TRBV4-3
size: NA
J: TRBJ2-5
DNA: TGCGCCAGCAGCCAACCTCGGGGGAGGGAAGAGACCCAGTACTTC
CDR3: CASSQPRGREETQYF

D: TRBD1
V: TRBV6-5
size: few
J: TRBJ1-2
DNA: TGTGCCAGCAGTTCCGGGACAGGGGGCTATGGCTACACCTTC
CDR3: CASSSGTGGYGYTF

D: NA
V: TRBV25-1
size: NA
J: TRBJ2-2
DNA: TGTGCCAGCAGTGTGGCAGGGGCGAACACCGGGGAGCTGTTTTTT
CDR3: CASSVAGANTGELFF